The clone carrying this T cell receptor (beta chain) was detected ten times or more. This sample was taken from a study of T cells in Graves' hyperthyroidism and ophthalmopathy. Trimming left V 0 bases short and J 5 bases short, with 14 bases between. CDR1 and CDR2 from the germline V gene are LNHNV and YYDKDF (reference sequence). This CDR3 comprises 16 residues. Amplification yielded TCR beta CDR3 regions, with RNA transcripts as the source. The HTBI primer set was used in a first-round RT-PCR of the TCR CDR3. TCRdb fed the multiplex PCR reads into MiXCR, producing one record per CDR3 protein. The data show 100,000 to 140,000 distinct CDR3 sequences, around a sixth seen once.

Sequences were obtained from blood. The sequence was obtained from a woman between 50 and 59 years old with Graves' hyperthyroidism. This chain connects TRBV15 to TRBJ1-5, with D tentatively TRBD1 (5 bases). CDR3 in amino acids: CATSRDLAGVDQPQHF. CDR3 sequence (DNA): TGTGCCACCAGCAGAGATCTCGCGGGGGTGGATCAGCCCCAGCATTTT. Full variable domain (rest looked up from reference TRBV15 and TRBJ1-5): DAMVIQNPRYQVTQFGKPVTLSCSQTLNHNVMYWYQQKSSQAPKLLFHYYDKDFNNEADTPDNFQSRRPNTSFCFLDIRSPGLGDTAMYLCATSRDLAGVDQPQHFGDGTRLSIL.